This TCR beta chain was retrieved from a study of blood T cell repertoires in COVID-19. Turning to the study itself: T cells, B-cell-depleted T cells, or PBMCs supplied cDNA or gDNA.

Repertoires were generated with immunoSEQ multiplex PCR, while TCRdb's copy carries only in-frame clones and drops some. This table has 150,000 or so clones, 75% to 80% appearing once. Enrollees, about 18 to 89 years old, lived in approximately 25 US areas. Participant-given clinical history determined each cohort assignment. Recovered participants had two consecutive negative NP/OP PCR tests, healthcare professional clearance, or symptom resolution. This TCR was sampled from a woman aged 45-65 years who had recovered from COVID-19. Sample: PBMCs or T cells enriched from blood (not recorded which).

In DNA form, the CDR3 reads TGTGCCAGTAGTATGAGGCGGGACCCACACTACGAGCAGTACTTC. Its protein product is CASSMRRDPHYEQYF. V and J are TRBV19 and TRBJ2-7; D perhaps matches TRBD2 (6 bases). Trimming cost V 3 bases and J 3 bases, with 15 bases left between them. CDR3 length: 15 amino acids. CDR1 is LNHDA, CDR2 SQIVND, per germline (reference sequence).